This TCR beta chain is drawn from a study of T cell changes during pregnancy in multiple sclerosis. This CDR3 region has 15 residues. Germline CDR1 KGHSH, CDR2 LQKENI. Trimming took 2 bases from V and 0 from J, leaving 10 bases between them. Here immunoSEQ multiplex PCR was the method, and the copy in TCRdb shows in-frame clones only, minus some. The table shows roughly 59,000 clones, with approximately 92% occurring only once. This sequence joins TRBV18 and TRBJ2-5; the D gene is possibly TRBD1 (6 bases). This clonotype originated in a female donor with multiple sclerosis, enrolled in a pregnancy study. The sequences come from CD4+ T cells from peripheral blood mononuclear cells, collected before pregnancy. The CDR3 loop reads CASSPRTVYQETQYF. The CDR3 DNA sequence: TGTGCCAGCTCACCAAGGACAGTCTACCAAGAGACCCAGTACTTC. Combining the CDR3 with reference TRBV18 and TRBJ2-5 gives the whole variable domain NAGVMQNPRHLVRRRGQEARLRCSPMKGHSHVYWYRQLPEEGLKFMVYLQKENIIDESGMPKERFSAEFPKEGPSILRIQQVVRGDSAAYFCASSPRTVYQETQYFGPGTRLLVL.